A single sample is the source of the 2 T cell receptor beta chains below, sequenced in a study of blood T cell repertoires in COVID-19. Using immunoSEQ multiplex PCR, the repertoire was profiled, and TCRdb retains in-frame clones only, with some absent. The sample holds roughly 450,000 clones; about nine tenths are singletons and the top ten take 0.6%. The material sequenced was PBMCs or T cells enriched from blood (not recorded which). The receptors were gathered from a man aged 18 to 30 who had recovered from COVID-19.

This chain connects TRBV27 to TRBJ2-1, with 12 bases matching TRBD2. Trimming cost V 3 bases and J 7 bases; bases outside gene matches: 4. CDR1 is MNHEY and CDR2 is SMNVEV in the germline V gene (reference sequence). This CDR3 has 15 amino acids. The CDR3 here is CASSLASGGANEQFF. CDR3 sequence (DNA): TGTGCCAGCAGTTTGGCTAGCGGGGGGGCGAATGAGCAGTTCTTC.

Regarding this clone: The same CDR3 is also encoded by other DNA sequences in this sample. This rearrangement joins TRBV12-3 or TRBV12-4 to TRBJ1-2; D is uncertain. This CDR3 is built from 13 residues. Trimming took off 6 bases at V and 4 bases at J, with 12 bases between the two ends. CDR3 nucleotides: TGTGCCAGCAGCTCTAGTCTTAGCTATGGCTACACCTTC. This encodes CASSSSLSYGYTF.